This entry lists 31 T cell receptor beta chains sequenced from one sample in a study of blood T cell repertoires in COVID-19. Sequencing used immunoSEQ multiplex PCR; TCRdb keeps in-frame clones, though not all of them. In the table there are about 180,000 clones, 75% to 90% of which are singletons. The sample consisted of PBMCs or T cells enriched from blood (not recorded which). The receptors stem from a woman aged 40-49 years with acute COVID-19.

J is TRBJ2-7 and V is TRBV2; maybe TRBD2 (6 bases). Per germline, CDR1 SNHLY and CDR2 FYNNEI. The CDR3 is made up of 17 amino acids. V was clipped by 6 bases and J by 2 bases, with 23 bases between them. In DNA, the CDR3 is TGTGCCAGCAGGAGAGACTCATTAGCGGAGTTTCCCTACGAGCAGTACTTC. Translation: CASRRDSLAEFPYEQYF.

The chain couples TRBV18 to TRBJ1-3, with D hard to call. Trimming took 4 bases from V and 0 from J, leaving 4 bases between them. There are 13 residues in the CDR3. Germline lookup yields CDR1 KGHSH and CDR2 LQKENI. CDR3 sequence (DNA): TGTGCCAGCTCACAGCTCTCTGGAAACACCATATATTTT. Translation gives CASSQLSGNTIYF.

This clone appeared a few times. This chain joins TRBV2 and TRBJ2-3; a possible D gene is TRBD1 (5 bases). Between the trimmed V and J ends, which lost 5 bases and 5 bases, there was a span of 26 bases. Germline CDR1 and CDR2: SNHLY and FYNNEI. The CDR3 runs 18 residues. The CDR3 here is CASSTPLGQGGAQDTQYF. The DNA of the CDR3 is TGTGCCAGCAGTACCCCCCTGGGGCAGGGCGGTGCACAAGATACGCAGTATTTT.

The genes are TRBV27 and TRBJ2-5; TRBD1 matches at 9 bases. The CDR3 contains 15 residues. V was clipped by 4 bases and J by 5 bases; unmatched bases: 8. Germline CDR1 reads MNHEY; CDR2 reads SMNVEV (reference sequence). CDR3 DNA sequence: TGTGCCAGCAGTTCGGGACAGGGCATGAGGGAGACCCAGTACTTC. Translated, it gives CASSSGQGMRETQYF.

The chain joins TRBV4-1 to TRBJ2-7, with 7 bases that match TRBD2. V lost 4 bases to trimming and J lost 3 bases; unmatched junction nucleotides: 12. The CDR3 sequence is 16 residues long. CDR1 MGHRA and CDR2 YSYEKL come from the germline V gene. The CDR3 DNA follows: TGCGCCAGCAGCCTAGCTTGGGGCGGGGGTAGCTACGAGCAGTACTTC. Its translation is CASSLAWGGGSYEQYF.

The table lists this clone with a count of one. The CDR3 region has the DNA TGTGCCAGTAGCCCCACCCAAGGACAGGGAGAATCACCCCTCCACTTT. It yields the protein CASSPTQGQGESPLHF. The chain carries TRBV19 and TRBJ1-6; 8 nucleotides line up with TRBD1. The CDR3 has 16 residues. Germline CDR1 is LNHDA and CDR2 is SQIVND (reference sequence). V lost 6 bases, J lost 10 bases, and 14 bases stayed unmatched.

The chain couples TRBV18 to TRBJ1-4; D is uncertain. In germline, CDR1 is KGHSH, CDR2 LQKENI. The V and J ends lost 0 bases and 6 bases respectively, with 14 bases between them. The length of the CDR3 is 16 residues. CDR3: CASSPPVRGRDEKLFF. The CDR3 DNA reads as TGTGCCAGCTCACCACCGGTCCGGGGTAGGGATGAAAAACTGTTTTTT.

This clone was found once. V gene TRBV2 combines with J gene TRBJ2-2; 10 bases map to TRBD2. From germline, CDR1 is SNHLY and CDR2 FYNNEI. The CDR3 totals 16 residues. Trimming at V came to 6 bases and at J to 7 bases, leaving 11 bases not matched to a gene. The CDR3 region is CASRIAGGEPGGELFF. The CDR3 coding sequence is TGTGCCAGCAGGATAGCGGGGGGCGAGCCTGGCGGGGAGCTGTTTTTT.

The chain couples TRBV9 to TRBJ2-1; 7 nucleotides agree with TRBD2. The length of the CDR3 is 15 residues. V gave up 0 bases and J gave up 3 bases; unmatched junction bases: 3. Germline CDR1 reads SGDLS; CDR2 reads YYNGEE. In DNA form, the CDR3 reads TGTGCCAGCAGCGTAGGGGAGGGTTACTACAATGAGCAGTTCTTC. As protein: CASSVGEGYYNEQFF.

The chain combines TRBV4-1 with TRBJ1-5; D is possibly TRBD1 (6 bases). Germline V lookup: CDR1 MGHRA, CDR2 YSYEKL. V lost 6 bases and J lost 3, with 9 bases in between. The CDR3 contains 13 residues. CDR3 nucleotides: TGCGCCAGCAGGGGACATTCCAATCAGCCCCAGCATTTT. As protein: CASRGHSNQPQHF.

Here the CDR3 DNA reads TGTGCCAGCAGCCCCCAGGGCGGGAGAAATGAAAAACTGTTTTTT. It is translated as CASSPQGGRNEKLFF. This rearrangement joins TRBV3-1 (or the pseudogene TRBV3-2) to TRBJ1-4, with D maybe TRBD1 (5 bases). V was pared by 4 bases and J by 5 bases, with 14 bases between. The CDR3 extends over 15 amino acids. CDR1 and CDR2 from the germline V gene are LGHDT and YNNKEL (reference sequence).

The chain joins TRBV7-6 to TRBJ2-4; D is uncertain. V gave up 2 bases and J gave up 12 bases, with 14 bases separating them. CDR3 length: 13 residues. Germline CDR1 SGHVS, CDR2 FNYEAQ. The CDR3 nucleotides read TGTGCCAGCAGCTTAACGGTGGAGTCCAGTCAGTACTTC. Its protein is CASSLTVESSQYF.

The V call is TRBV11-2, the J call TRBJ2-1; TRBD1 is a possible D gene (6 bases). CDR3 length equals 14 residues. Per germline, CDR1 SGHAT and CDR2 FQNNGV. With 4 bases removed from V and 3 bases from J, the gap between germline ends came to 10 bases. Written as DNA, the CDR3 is TGTGCCAGCAGCTCCCCAGGGGACTACAATGAGCAGTTCTTC. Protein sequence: CASSSPGDYNEQFF.

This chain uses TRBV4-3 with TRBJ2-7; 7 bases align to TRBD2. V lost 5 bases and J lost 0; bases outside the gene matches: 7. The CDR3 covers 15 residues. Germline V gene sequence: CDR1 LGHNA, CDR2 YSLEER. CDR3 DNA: TGCGCCAGCAGCGACCAGCGGGGTAACTCCTACGAGCAGTACTTC. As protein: CASSDQRGNSYEQYF.

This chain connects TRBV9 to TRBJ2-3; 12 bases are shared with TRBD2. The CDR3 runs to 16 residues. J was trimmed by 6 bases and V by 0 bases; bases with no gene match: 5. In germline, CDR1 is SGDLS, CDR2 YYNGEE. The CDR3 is CASSVEASGGADTQYF. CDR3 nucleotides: TGTGCCAGCAGCGTAGAGGCTAGCGGGGGGGCGGATACGCAGTATTTT.

CDR3 sequence (DNA): TGCGCCAGCAGCTGGCCCTCGGGACAGGGATCCTACGAGCAGTACTTC. Translated: CASSWPSGQGSYEQYF. The V and J genes are TRBV5-1 and TRBJ2-7; TRBD1 matches 9 bases. The germline gives CDR1 SGHRS, CDR2 YFSETQ. The ends lost 3 bases at V and 1 base at J; junction bases unmatched: 8. The CDR3 covers 16 residues.

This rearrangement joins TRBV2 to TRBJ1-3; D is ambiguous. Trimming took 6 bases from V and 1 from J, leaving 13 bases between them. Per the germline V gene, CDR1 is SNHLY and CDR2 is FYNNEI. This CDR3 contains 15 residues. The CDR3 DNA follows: TGTGCCAGCAGAGAGGAGTTGAGGTCTGGAAACACCATATATTTT. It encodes CASREELRSGNTIYF.

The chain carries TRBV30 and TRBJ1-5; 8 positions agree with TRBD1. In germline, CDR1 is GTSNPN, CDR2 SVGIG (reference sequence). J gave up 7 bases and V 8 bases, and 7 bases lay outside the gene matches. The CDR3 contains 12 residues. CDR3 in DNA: TGTGCCAGACAGGGGTCTGGGCAGCCCCAGCATTTT. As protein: CARQGSGQPQHF.

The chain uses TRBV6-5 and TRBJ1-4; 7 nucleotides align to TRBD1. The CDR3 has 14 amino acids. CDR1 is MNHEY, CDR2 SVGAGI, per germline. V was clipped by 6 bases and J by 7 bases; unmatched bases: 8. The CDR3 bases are TGTGCCAGCAGCGACAGGGTGAAAGTTGAAAAACTGTTTTTT. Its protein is CASSDRVKVEKLFF.

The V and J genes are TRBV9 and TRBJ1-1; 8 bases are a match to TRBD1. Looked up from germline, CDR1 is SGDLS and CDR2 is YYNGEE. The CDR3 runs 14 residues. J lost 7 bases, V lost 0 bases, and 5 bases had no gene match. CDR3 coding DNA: TGTGCCAGCAGCGTAGCGGGACAGGCTAATGAAGCTTTCTTT. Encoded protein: CASSVAGQANEAFF.

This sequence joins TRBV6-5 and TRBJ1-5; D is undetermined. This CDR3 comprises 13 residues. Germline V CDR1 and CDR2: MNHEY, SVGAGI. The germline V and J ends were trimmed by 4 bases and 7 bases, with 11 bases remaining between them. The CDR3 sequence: CASSSGMGQPQHF. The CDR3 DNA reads TGTGCCAGCAGTTCGGGGATGGGGCAGCCCCAGCATTTT.

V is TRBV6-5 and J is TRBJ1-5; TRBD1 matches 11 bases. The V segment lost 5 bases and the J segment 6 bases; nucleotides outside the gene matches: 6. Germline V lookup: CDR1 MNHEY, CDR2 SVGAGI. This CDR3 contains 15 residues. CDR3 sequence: CASSQDRGLGQPQHF. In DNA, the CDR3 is TGTGCCAGCAGTCAGGACAGGGGGCTGGGTCAGCCCCAGCATTTT.

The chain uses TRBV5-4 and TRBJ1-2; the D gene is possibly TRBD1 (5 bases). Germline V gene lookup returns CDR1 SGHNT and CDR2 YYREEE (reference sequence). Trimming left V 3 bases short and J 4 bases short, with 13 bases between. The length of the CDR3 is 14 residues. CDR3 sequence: CASSSQKGVYGYTF. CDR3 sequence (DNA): TGTGCCAGCAGCTCGCAGAAAGGGGTCTATGGCTACACCTTC.

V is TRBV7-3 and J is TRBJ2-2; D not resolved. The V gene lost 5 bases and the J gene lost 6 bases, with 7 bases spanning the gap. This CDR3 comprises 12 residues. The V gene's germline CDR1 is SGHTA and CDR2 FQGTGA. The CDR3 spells CASSPWPGELFF. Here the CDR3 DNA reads TGTGCCAGCAGCCCCTGGCCCGGGGAGCTGTTTTTT.

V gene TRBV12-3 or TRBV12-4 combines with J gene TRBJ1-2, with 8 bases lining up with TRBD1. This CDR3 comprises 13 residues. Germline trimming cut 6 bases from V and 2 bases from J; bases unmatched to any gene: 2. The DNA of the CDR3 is TGTGCCAGCAGGCGGGACAGGAACTATGGCTACACCTTC. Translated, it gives CASRRDRNYGYTF.

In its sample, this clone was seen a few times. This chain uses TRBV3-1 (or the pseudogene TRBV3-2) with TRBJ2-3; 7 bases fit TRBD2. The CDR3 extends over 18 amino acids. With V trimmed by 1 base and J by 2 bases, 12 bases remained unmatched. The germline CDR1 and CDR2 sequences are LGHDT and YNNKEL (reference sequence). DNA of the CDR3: TGTGCCAGCAGCCAAGGTTCTTCAAGCGGGAACCTCACAGATACGCAGTATTTT. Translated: CASSQGSSSGNLTDTQYF.

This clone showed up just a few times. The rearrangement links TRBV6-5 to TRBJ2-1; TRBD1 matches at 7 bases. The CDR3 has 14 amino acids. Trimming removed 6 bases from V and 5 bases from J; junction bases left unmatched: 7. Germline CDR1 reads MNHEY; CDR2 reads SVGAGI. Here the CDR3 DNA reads TGTGCCAGCAGGCGACAGGGAAACAACAATGAGCAGTTCTTC. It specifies CASRRQGNNNEQFF.

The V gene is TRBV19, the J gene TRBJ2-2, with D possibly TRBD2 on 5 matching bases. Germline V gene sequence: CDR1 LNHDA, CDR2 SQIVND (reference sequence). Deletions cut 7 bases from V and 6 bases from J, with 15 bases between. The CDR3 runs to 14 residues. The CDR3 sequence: CASTNRESAGELFF. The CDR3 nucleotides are TGTGCCAGTACAAATAGGGAGAGCGCCGGGGAGCTGTTTTTT.

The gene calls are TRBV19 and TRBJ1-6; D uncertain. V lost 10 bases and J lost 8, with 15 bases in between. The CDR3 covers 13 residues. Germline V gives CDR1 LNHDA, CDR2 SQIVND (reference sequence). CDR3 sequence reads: CATRREGDSPLHF. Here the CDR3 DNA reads TGTGCCACACGACGGGAGGGCGATTCACCCCTCCACTTT.

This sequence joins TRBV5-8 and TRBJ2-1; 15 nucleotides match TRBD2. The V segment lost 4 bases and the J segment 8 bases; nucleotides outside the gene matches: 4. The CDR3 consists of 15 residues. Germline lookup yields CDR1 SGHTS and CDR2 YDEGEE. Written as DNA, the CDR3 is TGTGCCAGCAGCCGGACTAGCGGGGGGGTCTATGAGCAGTTCTTC. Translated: CASSRTSGGVYEQFF.

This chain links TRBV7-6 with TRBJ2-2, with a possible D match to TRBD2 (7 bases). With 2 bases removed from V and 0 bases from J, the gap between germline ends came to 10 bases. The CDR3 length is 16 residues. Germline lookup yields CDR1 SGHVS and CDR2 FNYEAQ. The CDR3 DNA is TGTGCCAGCAGCTTAACGGGGGGCCCGAACACCGGGGAGCTGTTTTTT. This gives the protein CASSLTGGPNTGELFF. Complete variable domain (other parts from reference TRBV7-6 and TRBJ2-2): GAGVSQSPRYKVTKRGQDVALRCDPISGHVSLYWYRQALGQGPEFLTYFNYEAQQDKSGLPNDRFSAERPEGSISTLTIQRTEQRDSAMYRCASSLTGGPNTGELFFGEGSRLTVL.